Listed below are T cell receptor beta chains from one sample, sequenced in a study of cytomegalovirus exposure and HLA in healthy donors. Sequencing was performed with immunoSEQ multiplex PCR; in TCRdb, only in-frame clones are kept and a portion is missing. The table includes 95,000 to 150,000 clones, roughly a tenth detected once. The specimen was PBMCs. These receptors all come from a woman aged 18-29 years in good health and CMV-seropositive. Each CDR3 is given without its conserved first and last residue. The D gene is left open where the match is weak.

>TRBV28|TRBJ2-1|TRBD1
ASSFVGSRGYEQF
>TRBV14|TRBJ2-7|-
ASREQGDYEQY
>TRBV30|TRBJ2-3|-
AWSVGKGQGY
>TRBV9|TRBJ2-2|-
ASNGQGSTGELF
>TRBV11-2|TRBJ2-6|-
ASRGPGSGANVLT
>TRBV7-7|TRBJ2-5|-
ASSLDKVGAQY
>TRBV5-4|TRBJ2-3|TRBD2
ASSLGASGITDTQY
>TRBV6-1|TRBJ2-7|-
ASTDYVGSGGLYEQY
>TRBV15|TRBJ1-3|TRBD1
ATSRAGTGVGNTIY
>TRBV4-2|TRBJ1-2|-
ASSQGSGAEANYGYT
>TRBV9|TRBJ1-3|TRBD1
ASTGTGGNTIY
>TRBV4-2|TRBJ2-5|TRBD2
ASSQGGSAGAHQETQY
>TRBV6-1|TRBJ2-3|TRBD1
ASSATGLSTDTQY
>TRBV7-6|TRBJ2-5|TRBD2
ASSLRASGIEETQY
>TRBV27|TRBJ2-7|-
ASKSLAGGRGYEQY
>TRBV4-1|TRBJ2-3|TRBD2
ASSQGGASGSYLGTDTQY
>TRBV5-6|TRBJ1-1|-
ASSQGPGSIASEAF
>TRBV29-1|TRBJ2-7|TRBD2
SAYFLSGPSTEQY
>TRBV28|TRBJ2-1|-
ASGQASDAYNEQF
>TRBV30|TRBJ1-1|-
AYSSEGTEAF
>TRBV1|TRBJ2-5|-
TSSPTRSGTAVVETQY
>TRBV28|TRBJ2-7|TRBD1
ASSSPGQGDMWQY
>TRBV6-1|TRBJ1-5|-
ASSGRRAGNQPQH
>TRBV25-1|TRBJ2-7|-
ASSGVNSYEQY
>TRBV27|TRBJ2-7|-
ASGAASSYEQY
>TRBV11-2|TRBJ1-2|-
ASSPRYGEKGGYT
>TRBV29-1|TRBJ2-7|TRBD2
SVEVGGGTYEQY
>TRBV5-5|TRBJ2-2|-
ASSLDRHGALTGELF
>TRBV14|TRBJ2-3|TRBD2
ASSLRWSSGRVQDTQY
>TRBV13|TRBJ1-4|-
ASSLTRIGEKLF
>TRBV7-9|TRBJ2-7|TRBD2
ASSPLGGRDPYEQY
>TRBV6-1|TRBJ2-2|-
ASSASPNTGELF
>TRBV28|TRBJ2-5|-
ASSFLAGEGGTQY